The 7 T cell receptor beta chains below come from one sample, sequenced in a study of shared clonotypes between healthy human individuals. Generated by immunoSEQ multiplex PCR, the TCRdb table keeps only in-frame clones and is missing some. The sample records approximately 710,000 clones, roughly 88% being singletons. Sequencing was carried out using memory CD8+ T cells from PBMCs. Subset specified: CD45RO+ cells pooled with CCR7-negative TemRA cells. These receptors originate from a man aged 18 to 30 in good health. Some clones in this sample may be carry-over from other donors' samples.

This sequence joins TRBV7-6 and TRBJ1-1, with 8 positions matching TRBD1. The CDR3 extends over 14 amino acids. Germline-derived CDR1 and CDR2 are SGHVS and FNYEAQ. The junction had 7 bases not matched to a gene; V was cut back by 5 bases and J by 5 bases. CDR3 sequence (DNA): TGTGCCAGCAGCCCCGGGACAGGCGCTACTGAAGCTTTCTTT. Protein: CASSPGTGATEAFF.

This chain links TRBV9 with TRBJ2-1; 14 nucleotides agree with TRBD2. Germline V gene lookup returns CDR1 SGDLS and CDR2 YYNGEE. The CDR3 runs 17 residues. The junction had 15 bases not matched to a gene; V was cut back by 3 bases and J by 13 bases. CDR3 amino acids: CASSEPPGLAGDRTQFF. In DNA, the CDR3 is TGTGCCAGCAGCGAACCCCCGGGACTAGCGGGAGATAGGACCCAGTTCTTC.

This clone was counted at least ten times. V usage is TRBV28 and J usage is TRBJ2-7, with D possibly being TRBD2 (7 bases). Germline-derived CDR1 and CDR2 are MDHEN and SYDVKM. The CDR3 runs to 14 residues. The V end lost 3 bases, the J end lost 3 bases, and 12 bases lay between the germline ends. The CDR3 protein is CASSFRGGDYEQYF. CDR3 nucleotides: TGTGCCAGCAGTTTTCGAGGGGGGGACTACGAGCAGTACTTC.

The chain links TRBV4-3 to TRBJ2-7, with D uncertain. The germline gives CDR1 LGHNA, CDR2 YSLEER. There are 14 residues in the CDR3. Trimming pared 1 base from V and 3 bases from J, leaving 10 bases between. This CDR3 is CASSQVTAHYEQYF. CDR3 DNA: TGCGCCAGCAGCCAAGTTACAGCCCACTACGAGCAGTACTTC.

The CDR3 reads CASSPRVRDRGLAGANVLTF. The CDR3, as DNA: TGTGCCAGCAGCCCGAGGGTCCGGGACAGGGGACTAGCTGGGGCCAACGTCCTGACTTTC. V is TRBV5-5 and J is TRBJ2-6, with TRBD1 matching 10 bases. The junction had 15 bases not matched to a gene; V was cut back by 4 bases and J by 2 bases. CDR3 length: 20 amino acids. Germline lookup yields CDR1 SGHKS and CDR2 YYEKEE (reference sequence).

J is TRBJ2-5 and V is TRBV5-1; 15 bases agree with TRBD2. CDR3 length: 17 residues. Germline trimming cut 4 bases from V and 3 bases from J; bases unmatched to any gene: 7. CDR1 SGHRS and CDR2 YFSETQ come from the germline V gene. CDR3 nucleotides: TGCGCCAGCAGCACGGGACTAGCGGGAGGCTGGAAAGAGACCCAGTACTTC. Amino acids: CASSTGLAGGWKETQYF.

This rearrangement joins TRBV4-3 to TRBJ2-2; 8 bases align to TRBD2. V shed 0 bases, J shed 3 bases, and the junction held 6 bases outside the gene matches. The CDR3 is 17 amino acids. CDR1 and CDR2 (germline): LGHNA, YSLEER. The CDR3 coding sequence is TGCGCCAGCAGCCAAGATCGGAGCGGGAGTGACACCGGGGAGCTGTTTTTT. This translates into CASSQDRSGSDTGELFF.